The subject of this entry is one T cell receptor beta chain. The sample is drawn from a study of T cells in Graves' hyperthyroidism and ophthalmopathy. Study information: The authors collected peripheral blood at initial diagnosis, before any treatment.

With 1 base removed from V and 3 bases from J, the gap between germline ends came to 9 bases. This CDR3 has 14 residues. The germline CDR1 and CDR2 sequences are MNHNS and SASEGT. The study enrolled patients aged 18 to 65 with newly diagnosed hyperthyroidism of under 2 months' duration. Thyroid ultrasound and orbital computed tomography, with clinical symptoms and serum thyroxine and TRAb, informed diagnoses. From RNA transcripts, TCR beta CDR3 regions were amplified. The HTBI set primed first-round TCR CDR3 RT-PCR. MiXCR, applied by TCRdb to the multiplex PCR reads, yields one record per CDR3 protein. The sample comprises about 570,000 distinct CDR3 sequences, around 13% of which are singletons, and about 15% rests with the top ten.

This receptor was obtained from a middle-aged woman with Graves' hyperthyroidism. The J gene is TRBJ1-1, the V gene TRBV6-1; no clear D gene. The material sequenced was blood. The CDR3 coding sequence is TGTGCCAGCAGTGAAGGGAACGTGGACACTGAAGCTTTCTTT. Its translation: CASSEGNVDTEAFF.